Here is one T cell receptor beta chain with its context. Its antigen target is currently unknown. No per-base quality is available; no much larger clone lies one base away. This entry is derived from a study of shared clonotypes between healthy human individuals (TCRdb year 2020). Regarding the research as a whole: Three men and two women, aged 18 to 49 years, made up the cohort. To estimate repertoire size and how much clonotypes are shared between individuals, the study performed deep sequencing of blood TCR repertoires from five healthy adults. Different laboratories and diverse techniques were used to prepare libraries and sequence TCR repertoires, to increase sequencing depth and limit assay-specific biases. Each donor's leukapheresis produced roughly between roughly 0.9 and 8.9 billion PBMCs. For each donor, CD4 naive and CD4 memory were each given three plates, CD8 naive was given two plates, and CD8 memory was given one plate.

Donors were healthy HIV-negative adults with no recently reported acute infections or vaccinations. All donors were Caucasian adults living in Nashville, Tennessee, USA. CD4+ T cells were enriched by magnetic negative selection, after which naive cells were positively selected on CD45RA and the negative fraction was taken as the memory subset. After blood collection by leukapheresis, PBMCs were isolated using Ficoll-Histopaque density gradient centrifugation and then cryopreserved in the vapor phase of liquid nitrogen. Analytical flow cytometry was used to check the purity and quantity of each magnetically sorted T cell population. From each sorted fraction, genomic DNA was isolated and quantified by UV absorbance on a Nanodrop 2000c. Using the deep immunoSEQ assay, multiplex PCR amplified TCR CDR3 regions from genomic DNA. Genomic DNA extracted from each cell subset was distributed evenly over all wells of several immunoSEQ 96-well plates, and each plate served as one replicate. Each replicate PCR for sorted subsets received roughly 0.2 ug genomic DNA, equal to about 30,000 T cell genomes. The purified libraries were quantified using a Qubit 3.0 fluorometer, sized with a Bioanalyzer 2100, and then quantified again using the KAPA Library Quantification kit. Every immunoSEQ 96-well plate was sequenced on a dedicated single-read 150-cycle Illumina NextSeq 550 flow cell. The paper's processing steps were these. The immunoSEQ output contained only junctional sequences without quality scores, so filtering could not match that applied to full-length reads. To assign V/J genes and CDR3, sequences were annotated against IMGT germline references using PyIR, a Python wrapper for IgBLAST v1.9. Reads were filtered out if the reads had weak V/J assignments (E-value above 1e-6), no CDR3, stop codons, out-of-frame junctions, or ambiguous translated residues. V3J clonotypes were defined as sequences sharing an identical inferred V gene, J gene, and CDR3 amino acid sequence. The percentage overlap between two repertoires was calculated by dividing the number of shared unique clonotypes by the size of the smaller repertoire. Three approaches were used to assess repertoire richness: RTK rarefaction, the Chao1 estimator, and Recon v2.1 estimates of unobserved clonotypes. Generation probabilities for all TCRbeta clonotypes obtained by the gDNA method from a handful of donors were computed using OLGA. The clones in this table, taken by TCRdb from immuneACCESS, are in-frame only. Not every clone is retained; where verified, under half of the shortfall comes from an unresolved V gene, and the cause of the rest is unknown. V and J calls and clone size are copied from that table; D and trimming were computed from the DNA. The sample profile shows hundreds of thousands of clones; 60% to 75% of them were found once. The ten largest clones take up 1.5% to 2% of the sample.

V is cut back by 6 bases and J by 4 bases, with 5 bases in the junction unmatched. CDR1 and CDR2 are drawn from the germline V gene (reference sequence): LNHDA, SQIVND. Measured from the cysteine to the phenylalanine, the CDR3 is 15 residues long. Only the CDR3 part of the read is kept: 45 bases, read in frame from the first base. The paper's findings and limits, for the study overall: Rarefaction of sorted-subset datasets indicated incomplete sequencing despite the large sequencing depth. Compared with non-shared clonotypes, the clonotypes found in all four sorted-subset donors had higher generation probabilities. Sampling was restricted to blood, and TCR repertoires in tissue are likely to differ from TCR repertoires in blood. Because the study included only a small number of donors, the genetic and exposure-history diversity represented was limited. Naive subsets generally had larger estimated clonotype richness than memory subsets. Approximately 5% of naive CD4, 3% to 4% of naive CD8, about 2.5% of memory CD4, and 0.4% of memory CD8 clonotypes were shared across a few donors. Pairwise subsampling indicated that sequencing depth was expected to affect the degree of clonotype sharing among donors.

What was sequenced was memory CD4+ T cells sorted from blood. The cell subset or site label on this specimen signifies: CD45RA-negative fraction. The clonotype originates from a woman in her twenties or thirties in good health. The V and J segments used are TRBV19 and TRBJ2-3; TRBD2 lines up with 12 middle nucleotides. The CDR3 reads CASRPASGRADTQYF. The DNA sequence is as follows: TGTGCCAGTAGGCCGGCTAGCGGGAGGGCAGATACGCAGTATTTT.